Following are 26 T cell receptor beta chains from one sample sequenced in a study of PD-L1 blockade in urothelial cancer. Profiled with immunoSEQ multiplex PCR; TCRdb holds only in-frame clones, not every one. Among about 43,000 clones listed, 88% were seen once. Material: PBMCs, obtained around atezolizumab (anti-PD-L1) treatment. These TCRs come from a woman between 55 and 75 years old with urothelial cancer.

V and J are TRBV27 and TRBJ2-7, with TRBD2 matching over 10 bases. Germline CDR1 and CDR2: MNHEY and SMNVEV (reference sequence). The ends lost 5 bases at V and 5 bases at J; junction bases unmatched: 6. This CDR3 is built from 14 residues. Written as DNA, the CDR3 is TGTGCCAGCAGTCCAGCGGGGGGGCCCCACGAGCAGTACTTC. Protein sequence: CASSPAGGPHEQYF.

The chain combines TRBV7-9 with TRBJ2-3; D perhaps matches TRBD1 (5 bases). Trimming left V 4 bases short and J 3 bases short, with 11 bases between. The germline CDR1 and CDR2 sequences are SEHNR and FQNEAQ (reference sequence). There are 14 residues in the CDR3. The CDR3 spells CASSYVSGTDTQYF. CDR3 coding DNA: TGTGCCAGCAGCTATGTTTCAGGGACAGATACGCAGTATTTT.

The rearrangement joins TRBV19 to TRBJ1-3; no reliable D call. V was cut by 3 bases and J by 0 bases, with 9 bases left in between. Germline V lookup: CDR1 LNHDA, CDR2 SQIVND (reference sequence). CDR3 length: 15 amino acids. The CDR3 reads CASSIGVYSGNTIYF. For the CDR3, the DNA is TGTGCCAGTAGTATCGGGGTCTACTCTGGAAACACCATATATTTT.

The rearrangement joins TRBV5-1 to TRBJ1-3; 7 nucleotides line up with TRBD1. The germline CDR1 and CDR2 sequences are SGHRS and YFSETQ. Trimming took 4 bases from V and 3 from J; bases not matched to a gene: 10. This CDR3 spans 16 amino acids. CDR3 DNA: TGCGCCAGCAGCGGAGACAGGGAGTTAAGTGGAAACACCATATATTTT. Its protein is CASSGDRELSGNTIYF.

The rearrangement joins TRBV9 to TRBJ2-7; tentatively, D is TRBD2 (7 bases). Trimming shortened V by 3 bases and J by 4 bases, and 14 bases separated the two germline ends. There are 14 residues in the CDR3. From germline, CDR1 is SGDLS and CDR2 YYNGEE. The CDR3 DNA reads as TGTGCCAGCAGCGGGGGGGCGGGAGCTTACGAGCAGTACTTC. Translating gives CASSGGAGAYEQYF.

The chain joins TRBV27 to TRBJ2-7; TRBD2 matches at 11 bases. Germline CDR1 reads MNHEY; CDR2 reads SMNVEV (reference sequence). V trimming: 4 bases; J trimming: 4 bases; junction bases outside the gene matches: 9. CDR3 length equals 16 residues. The CDR3 DNA reads TGTGCCAGCAGTTCCCCCCTACTAGCGGGAGTATACGAGCAGTACTTC. This sequence encodes CASSSPLLAGVYEQYF.

V usage is TRBV19 and J usage is TRBJ1-6; D not resolved. The V and J ends lost 2 bases and 0 bases respectively, with 8 bases between them. Germline CDR1 reads LNHDA; CDR2 reads SQIVND (reference sequence). The CDR3 loop spans 16 amino acids. The chain's CDR3 is CASSITGSSYNSPLHF. CDR3 coding DNA: TGTGCCAGTAGTATAACGGGGAGCTCCTATAATTCACCCCTCCACTTT.

The chain links TRBV5-1 to TRBJ2-1, with 10 bases that match TRBD1. This CDR3 contains 16 residues. Germline V gives CDR1 SGHRS, CDR2 YFSETQ. J lost 8 bases, V lost 2 bases, and 10 bases had no gene match. As DNA, the CDR3 is TGCGCCAGCAGCTTCGCCCCGGGACAGGGGTCGGATGAGCAGTTCTTC. This gives the protein CASSFAPGQGSDEQFF.

V gene TRBV7-9 combines with J gene TRBJ2-7; D might be TRBD1 (6 bases). CDR1 and CDR2 (germline): SEHNR, FQNEAQ (reference sequence). V lost 5 bases, J lost 4 bases, and 9 bases lay in between. The CDR3 contains 12 residues. The CDR3 loop is CASSRTDYEQYF. Written as DNA, the CDR3 is TGTGCCAGCAGCCGGACAGATTACGAGCAGTACTTC.

This chain links TRBV19 with TRBJ1-2; 10 nucleotides align to TRBD1. Germline V gene sequence: CDR1 LNHDA, CDR2 SQIVND (reference sequence). This CDR3 has 19 residues. V lost 0 bases to trimming and J lost 5 bases; unmatched junction nucleotides: 15. DNA for the CDR3: TGTGCCAGTAGTATAGATCCCTCCCCGCGACAGGGGGCACGGTATGGCTACACCTTC. Translation: CASSIDPSPRQGARYGYTF.

This chain uses TRBV19 with TRBJ1-6; D possibly corresponds to TRBD1 (5 bases). V lost 0 bases, J lost 6 bases, and 12 bases lay in between. CDR1 and CDR2 (germline): LNHDA, SQIVND (reference sequence). The CDR3 extends over 16 amino acids. CDR3 protein: CASSIDPGVGNSPLHF. The CDR3 bases are TGTGCCAGTAGTATAGATCCGGGGGTCGGTAATTCACCCCTCCACTTT.

This clone has only one observation. This chain uses TRBV6-1 with TRBJ2-5; no reliable D call. CDR3 length: 13 amino acids. The germline gives CDR1 MNHNS, CDR2 SASEGT. Trimming removed 5 bases at V and 1 base at J, with 8 bases between. In nucleotides, the CDR3 is TGTGCCAGCAGTTCGGCAGGCCAAGAGACCCAGTACTTC. This codes for CASSSAGQETQYF.

V gene TRBV4-3 combines with J gene TRBJ1-2; 9 bases fit TRBD1. From germline, CDR1 is LGHNA and CDR2 YSLEER. V dropped 2 bases and J dropped 3; count of bases not matched to a gene: 7. The CDR3 has 16 residues. The CDR3 reads CASSQIPGQGYYGYTF. The CDR3 nucleotides read TGCGCCAGCAGCCAAATACCGGGACAGGGCTACTATGGCTACACCTTC.

The CDR3 DNA follows: TGCAGCGTTTTGGGACTAGCTCGATACAATGAGCAGTTCTTC. Translated: CSVLGLARYNEQFF. The rearrangement links TRBV29-1 to TRBJ2-1; 9 nucleotides align to TRBD2. CDR3 size: 14 residues. Germline CDR1 reads SQVTM; CDR2 reads ANQGSEA. V shed 5 bases, J shed 4 bases, and the junction held 6 bases outside the gene matches.

The chain employs TRBV5-4 and TRBJ2-3; 7 nucleotides align to TRBD1. This CDR3 is built from 15 residues. Per the germline V gene, CDR1 is SGHNT and CDR2 is YYREEE (reference sequence). V lost 0 bases, J lost 5 bases, and 6 bases stayed unmatched. Here the CDR3 reads CASSLATGLIDTQYF. The CDR3 DNA sequence: TGTGCCAGCAGCTTGGCGACAGGGCTCATAGATACGCAGTATTTT.

J is TRBJ1-2 and V is TRBV19; D possibly corresponds to TRBD1 (5 bases). Trimming cost V 4 bases and J 3 bases, with 21 bases left between them. Germline CDR1 reads LNHDA; CDR2 reads SQIVND (reference sequence). CDR3 length: 17 amino acids. DNA of the CDR3: TGTGCCAGTAGTAAACGACGGCCCGGGGGGTCCCACTATGGCTACACCTTC. This sequence encodes CASSKRRPGGSHYGYTF.

In this sample, this clone turned up a few times. V usage is TRBV5-1 and J usage is TRBJ2-2; TRBD2 matches at 7 bases. V shed 4 bases, J shed 6 bases, and the junction held 15 bases outside the gene matches. The CDR3 runs to 17 residues. CDR1 is SGHRS, CDR2 YFSETQ, per germline. The CDR3 DNA sequence: TGCGCCAGCAGCCCCCTGTCGGCGGGAGTAATGGCCGGGGAGCTGTTTTTT. It encodes CASSPLSAGVMAGELFF.

The chain carries TRBV27 and TRBJ2-7, with TRBD1 identical over 9 bases. Germline assignment: CDR1 MNHEY and CDR2 SMNVEV (reference sequence). V lost 0 bases, J lost 4 bases, and 4 bases stayed unmatched. This CDR3 spans 15 amino acids. This CDR3 is CASSLSTGTGYEQYF. DNA of the CDR3: TGTGCCAGCAGTTTATCTACCGGGACAGGGTACGAGCAGTACTTC.

This clone was counted a few times. The chain has TRBV7-8 and TRBJ1-6; D possibly corresponds to TRBD1 (6 bases). The length of the CDR3 is 14 residues. The V gene's germline CDR1 is SGHVS and CDR2 FQNEAQ. Trimming took 5 bases from V and 9 from J, leaving 14 bases between them. The CDR3 sequence: CASSPRQGRSPLHF. The CDR3 DNA sequence: TGTGCCAGCAGCCCCCGCCAGGGGCGTTCACCCCTCCACTTT. Supplemented by reference TRBV7-8 and TRBJ1-6, the full variable domain reads GAGVSQSPRYKVAKRGQDVALRCDPISGHVSLFWYQQALGQGPEFLTYFQNEAQLDKSGLPSDRFFAERPEGSVSTLKIQRTQQEDSAVYLCASSPRQGRSPLHFGNGTRLTVT.

In this sample, this clone turned up once. V and J are TRBV4-3 and TRBJ2-2; D uncertain. The CDR3 covers 13 residues. Trimming stripped 4 bases from V and 1 base from J, with 4 bases between. The V gene's germline CDR1 is LGHNA and CDR2 YSLEER. The CDR3: CASSPLNTGELFF. The CDR3 bases are TGCGCCAGCAGCCCCCTGAACACCGGGGAGCTGTTTTTT.

V gene TRBV11-2 combines with J gene TRBJ2-7; D possibly corresponds to TRBD2 (5 bases). V was pared by 6 bases and J by 0 bases, with 12 bases between. The CDR3 runs 14 residues. Germline assignment: CDR1 SGHAT and CDR2 FQNNGV. Written as DNA, the CDR3 is TGTGCCAGCAGGAAGGACTTCTACTCCTACGAGCAGTACTTC. The encoded protein is CASRKDFYSYEQYF.

The CDR3 spells CASSQEADTNYGYTF. In DNA, the CDR3 is TGCGCCAGCAGCCAAGAGGCCGACACTAACTATGGCTACACCTTC. The V and J genes are TRBV4-3 and TRBJ1-2; D uncertain. This CDR3 is built from 15 residues. V lost 0 bases and J 0 bases, leaving 8 bases between the germline ends. Germline lookup yields CDR1 LGHNA and CDR2 YSLEER.

The chain links TRBV28 to TRBJ2-5, with D perhaps TRBD2 (6 bases). Germline CDR1 is MDHEN and CDR2 is SYDVKM. V was clipped by 6 bases and J by 5 bases, with 16 bases between them. This CDR3 is built from 14 residues. The chain's CDR3 is CASSITGEGETQYF. In nucleotides, the CDR3 is TGTGCCAGCAGCATTACGGGGGAAGGCGAGACCCAGTACTTC.

This clone was detected only a few times. The V call is TRBV28, the J call TRBJ1-2; 8 bases map to TRBD1. V dropped 6 bases and J dropped 4; count of bases not matched to a gene: 4. This CDR3 region has 13 residues. The germline gives CDR1 MDHEN, CDR2 SYDVKM. As DNA, the CDR3 is TGTGCCAGCAGCCCCCAGGGGGCCTATGGCTACACCTTC. Translation gives CASSPQGAYGYTF.

The chain has TRBV9 and TRBJ1-5, with 10 positions matching TRBD1. The CDR3 has 15 residues. Germline loops: CDR1 SGDLS, CDR2 YYNGEE. The V segment lost 7 bases and the J segment 0 bases; nucleotides outside the gene matches: 4. CDR3 residues: CASGTGEYSNQPQHF. Written as DNA, the CDR3 is TGTGCCAGCGGGACAGGGGAATATAGCAATCAGCCCCAGCATTTT.

The J gene is TRBJ2-7, the V gene TRBV28, with 9 bases identical to TRBD1. The germline V gene encodes CDR1 MDHEN and CDR2 SYDVKM. This CDR3 comprises 14 residues. The junction had 8 bases not matched to a gene; V was cut back by 2 bases and J by 9 bases. In nucleotides, the CDR3 is TGTGCCAGCAGTTTAGGGACAGGGTTTGACGGGCAGTACTTC. It is translated as CASSLGTGFDGQYF.